This T cell receptor (beta chain) was captured in a study of cytomegalovirus exposure and HLA in healthy donors. Study-level results: Later on, analysis showed that most CMV-associated TCR beta chains appeared to be HLA-restricted. Certain indistinguishable V segments, among them TRBV6-2 and TRBV6-3, were excluded. It was in a later analysis that TCR association rates were seen to vary by HLA locus, highest for DRB1 and lowest for HLA-C.

Germline trimming cut 7 bases from V and 4 bases from J; bases unmatched to any gene: 9. Germline V CDR1 and CDR2: SGHDT, YYEEEE. The length of the CDR3 is 14 residues. Points on this clone: Its antigen is still unknown.

A multiplex PCR was run with 60 Vbeta primers and 13 Jbeta primers. Sequencing used immunoSEQ multiplex PCR; TCRdb keeps in-frame clones, though not all of them. The sample comprises fewer than 80,000 clones, roughly 80% of which are singletons, and 20% to 25% rests with the top ten. V and J are TRBV5-6 and TRBJ2-7, with 9 bases matching TRBD1. This sequence was found in a woman aged 40 to 50 in good health and CMV-seropositive. Sequenced sample: PBMCs. CDR3 region: CASFPGTGYYEQYF. The CDR3 DNA is TGTGCCAGCTTTCCCGGGACAGGGTATTACGAGCAGTACTTC.